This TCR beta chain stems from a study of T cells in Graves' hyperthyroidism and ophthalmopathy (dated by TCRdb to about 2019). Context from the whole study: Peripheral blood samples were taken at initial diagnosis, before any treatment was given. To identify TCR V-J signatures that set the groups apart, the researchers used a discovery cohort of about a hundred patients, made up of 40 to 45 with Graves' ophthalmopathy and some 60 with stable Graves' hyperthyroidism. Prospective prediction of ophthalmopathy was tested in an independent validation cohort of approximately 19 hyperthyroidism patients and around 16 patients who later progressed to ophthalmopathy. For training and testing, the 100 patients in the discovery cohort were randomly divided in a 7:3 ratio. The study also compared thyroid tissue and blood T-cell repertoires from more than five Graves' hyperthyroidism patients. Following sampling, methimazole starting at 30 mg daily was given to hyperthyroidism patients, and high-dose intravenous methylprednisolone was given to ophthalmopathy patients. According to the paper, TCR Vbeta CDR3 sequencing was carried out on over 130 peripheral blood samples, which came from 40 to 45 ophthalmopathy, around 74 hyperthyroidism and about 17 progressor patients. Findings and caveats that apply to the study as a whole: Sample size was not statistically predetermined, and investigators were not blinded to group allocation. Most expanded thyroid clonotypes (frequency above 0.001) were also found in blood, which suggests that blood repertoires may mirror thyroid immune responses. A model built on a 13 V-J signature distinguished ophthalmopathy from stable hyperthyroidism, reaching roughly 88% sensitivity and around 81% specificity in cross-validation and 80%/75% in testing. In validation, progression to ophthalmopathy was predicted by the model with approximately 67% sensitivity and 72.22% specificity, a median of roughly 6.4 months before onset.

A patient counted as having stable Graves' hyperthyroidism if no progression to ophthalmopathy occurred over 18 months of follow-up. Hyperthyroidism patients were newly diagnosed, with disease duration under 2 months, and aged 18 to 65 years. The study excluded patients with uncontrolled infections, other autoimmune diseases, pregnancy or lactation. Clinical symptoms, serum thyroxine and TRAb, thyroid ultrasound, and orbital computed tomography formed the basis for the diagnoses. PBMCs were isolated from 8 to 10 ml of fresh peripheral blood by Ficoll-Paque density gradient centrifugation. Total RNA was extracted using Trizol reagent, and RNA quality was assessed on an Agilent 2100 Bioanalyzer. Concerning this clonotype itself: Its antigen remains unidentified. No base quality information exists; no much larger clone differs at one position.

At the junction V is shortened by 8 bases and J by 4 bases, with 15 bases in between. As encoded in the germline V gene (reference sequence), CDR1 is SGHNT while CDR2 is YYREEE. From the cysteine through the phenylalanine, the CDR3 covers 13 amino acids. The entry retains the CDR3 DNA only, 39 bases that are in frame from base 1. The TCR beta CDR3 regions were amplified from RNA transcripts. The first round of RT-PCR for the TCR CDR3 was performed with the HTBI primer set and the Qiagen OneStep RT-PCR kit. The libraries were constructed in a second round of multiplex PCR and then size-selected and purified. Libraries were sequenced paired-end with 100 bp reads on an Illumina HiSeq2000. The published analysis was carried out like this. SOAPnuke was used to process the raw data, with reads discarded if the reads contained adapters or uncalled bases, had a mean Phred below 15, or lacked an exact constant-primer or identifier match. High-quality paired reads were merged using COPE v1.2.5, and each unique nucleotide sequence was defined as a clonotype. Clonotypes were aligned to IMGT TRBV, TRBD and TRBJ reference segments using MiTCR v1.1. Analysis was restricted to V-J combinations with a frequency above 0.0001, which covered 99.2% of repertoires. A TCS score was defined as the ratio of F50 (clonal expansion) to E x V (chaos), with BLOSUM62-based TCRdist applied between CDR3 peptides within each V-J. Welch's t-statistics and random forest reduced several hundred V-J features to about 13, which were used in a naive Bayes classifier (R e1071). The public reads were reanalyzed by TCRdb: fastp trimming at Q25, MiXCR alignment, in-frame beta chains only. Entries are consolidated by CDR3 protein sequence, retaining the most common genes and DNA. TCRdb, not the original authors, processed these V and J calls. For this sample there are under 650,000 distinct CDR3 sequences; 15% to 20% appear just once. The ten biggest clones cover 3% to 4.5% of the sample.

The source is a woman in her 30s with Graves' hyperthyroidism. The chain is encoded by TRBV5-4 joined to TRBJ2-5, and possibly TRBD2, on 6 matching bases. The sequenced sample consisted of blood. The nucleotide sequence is TGTGCCAGGGTCCCGGGAGCGCGAGAGACCCAGTACTTC. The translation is CARVPGARETQYF.